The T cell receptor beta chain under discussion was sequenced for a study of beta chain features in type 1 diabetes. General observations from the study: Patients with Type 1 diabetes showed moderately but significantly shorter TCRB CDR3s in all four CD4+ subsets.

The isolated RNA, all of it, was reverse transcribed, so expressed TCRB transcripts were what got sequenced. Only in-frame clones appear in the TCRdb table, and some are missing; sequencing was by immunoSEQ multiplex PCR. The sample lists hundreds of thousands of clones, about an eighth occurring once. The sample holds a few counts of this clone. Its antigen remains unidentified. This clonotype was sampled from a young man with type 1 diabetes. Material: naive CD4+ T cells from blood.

CDR3 protein: CASSYGSTSTDTQYF. CDR3 DNA sequence: TGTGCCAGCAGTTACGGGTCTACTAGTACAGATACGCAGTATTTT. The rearrangement joins TRBV6-5 to TRBJ2-3; tentative D call: TRBD2 (5 bases). Trimming removed 2 bases from V and 3 bases from J, with 12 bases in between. This CDR3 region has 15 residues. Germline V gene sequence: CDR1 MNHEY, CDR2 SVGAGI.